This section outlines one T cell receptor (beta chain) sequence together with its context. What it binds is not known. These data originate in a study of cytomegalovirus exposure and HLA in healthy donors. Whole-study results and caveats: In vitro testing confirmed a few CMV-associated chains as specific for CMV antigens. When a later analysis was performed, an Asian-associated ancestry cluster reportedly had fewer N-insertions than the approximately 690-donor mean. The authors enumerated 150 to 200 TCR beta chains as linked to cytomegalovirus.

Trimming stripped 6 bases from V and 0 bases from J, with 8 bases between. The CDR3 is made up of 13 amino acids. Germline V lookup: CDR1 LNHDA, CDR2 SQIVND (reference sequence). PCR amplification relied on 60 Vbeta primers (plus 13 Jbeta primers). The protocol was immunoSEQ multiplex PCR, while the TCRdb copy is restricted to in-frame clones and leaves out a portion. The table has 75,000 to 100,000 clones, about 72% seen once; the top ten hold around a fifth. The chain is built from TRBV19 and TRBJ1-1; D call uncertain. The sample consisted of PBMCs. The receptor was isolated from a woman aged 60-70 years in good health and CMV-seropositive. The CDR3 bases are TGTGCCAGTAGCCTATTCATGAACACTGAAGCTTTCTTT. It encodes CASSLFMNTEAFF.